This TCR beta chain emerged from a study of T cell responses to AZD1222 COVID-19 vaccine. Germline V lookup: CDR1 KGHDR, CDR2 SFDVKD. CDR3 length: 12 residues. Trimming left V 6 bases short and J 7 bases short, with 9 bases between. Profiled with immunoSEQ multiplex PCR; TCRdb holds only in-frame clones, not every one. The sample includes 120,000 to 150,000 clones, 88% of them seen just once. The starting material was peripheral blood, obtained on day 0 of AZD1222 vaccination. The source of this sequence is an adult in good health. This chain connects TRBV24-1 to TRBJ1-5, with TRBD1 as a possible D gene (5 bases). In DNA form, the CDR3 reads TGTGCCACCAGTTCGGGACGGCAGCCCCAGCATTTT. Translation gives CATSSGRQPQHF.